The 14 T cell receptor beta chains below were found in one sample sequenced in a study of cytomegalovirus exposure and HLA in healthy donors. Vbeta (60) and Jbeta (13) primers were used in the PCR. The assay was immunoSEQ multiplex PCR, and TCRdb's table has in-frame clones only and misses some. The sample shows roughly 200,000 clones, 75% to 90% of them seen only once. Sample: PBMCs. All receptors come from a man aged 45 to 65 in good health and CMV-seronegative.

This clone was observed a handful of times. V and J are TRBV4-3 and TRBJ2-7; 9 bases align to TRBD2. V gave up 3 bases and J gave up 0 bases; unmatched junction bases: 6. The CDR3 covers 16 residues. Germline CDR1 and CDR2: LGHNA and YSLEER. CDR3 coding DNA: TGCGCCAGCAGCCAGGACAGCGGGAGGAGCTCCTACGAGCAGTACTTC. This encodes CASSQDSGRSSYEQYF.

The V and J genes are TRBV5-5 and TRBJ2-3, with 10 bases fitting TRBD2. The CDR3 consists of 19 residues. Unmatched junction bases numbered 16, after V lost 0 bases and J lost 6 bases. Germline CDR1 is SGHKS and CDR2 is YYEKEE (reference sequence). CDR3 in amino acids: CASSLGGPKRGGFMDTQYF. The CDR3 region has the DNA TGTGCCAGCAGCTTGGGGGGACCAAAGCGGGGGGGCTTTATGGATACGCAGTATTTT.

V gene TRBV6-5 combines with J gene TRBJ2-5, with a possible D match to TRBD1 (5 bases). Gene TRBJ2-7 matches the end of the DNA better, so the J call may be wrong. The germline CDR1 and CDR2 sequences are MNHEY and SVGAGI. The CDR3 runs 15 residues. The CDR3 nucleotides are TGTGCCAGCAGTAGCCGACAGTTGGCCCGCCACGAGCAGTACTTC. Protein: CASSSRQLARHEQYF.

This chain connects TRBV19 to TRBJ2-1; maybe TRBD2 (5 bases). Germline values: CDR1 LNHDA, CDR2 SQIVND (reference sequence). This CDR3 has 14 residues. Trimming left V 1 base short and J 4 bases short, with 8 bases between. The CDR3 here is CASSIAAGYNEQFF. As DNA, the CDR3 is TGTGCCAGTAGTATAGCTGCGGGTTACAATGAGCAGTTCTTC.

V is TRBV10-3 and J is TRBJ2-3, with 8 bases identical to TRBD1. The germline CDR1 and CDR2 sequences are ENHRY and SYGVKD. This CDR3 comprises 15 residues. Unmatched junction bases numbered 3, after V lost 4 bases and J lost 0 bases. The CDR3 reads CAISGRQGSTDTQYF. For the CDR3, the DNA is TGTGCCATCAGTGGTCGACAGGGGAGCACAGATACGCAGTATTTT.

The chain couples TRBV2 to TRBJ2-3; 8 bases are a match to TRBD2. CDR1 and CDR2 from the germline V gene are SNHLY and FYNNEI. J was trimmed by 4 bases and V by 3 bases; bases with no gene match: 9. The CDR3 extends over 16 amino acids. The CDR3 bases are TGTGCCAGCAGTGAGATGGCGCGGGGGGCTTCAGATACGCAGTATTTT. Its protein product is CASSEMARGASDTQYF.

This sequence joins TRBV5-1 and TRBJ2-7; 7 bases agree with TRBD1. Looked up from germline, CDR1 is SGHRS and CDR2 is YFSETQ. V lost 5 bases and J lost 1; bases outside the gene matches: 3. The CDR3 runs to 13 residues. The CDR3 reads CASRGDSSYEQYF. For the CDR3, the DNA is TGCGCCAGCAGGGGGGACAGTTCCTACGAGCAGTACTTC.

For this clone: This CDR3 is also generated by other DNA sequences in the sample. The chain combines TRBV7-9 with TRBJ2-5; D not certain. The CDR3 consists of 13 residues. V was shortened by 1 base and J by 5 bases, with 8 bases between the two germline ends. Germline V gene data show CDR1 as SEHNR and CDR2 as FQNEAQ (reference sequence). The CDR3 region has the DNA TGTGCCAGCAGCTTAGGAGCGAGGGAGACCCAGTACTTC. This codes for CASSLGARETQYF. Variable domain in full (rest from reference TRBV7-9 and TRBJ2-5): DTGVSQNPRHKITKRGQNVTFRCDPISEHNRLYWYRQTLGQGPEFLTYFQNEAQLEKSRLLSDRFSAERPKGSFSTLEIQRTEQGDSAMYLCASSLGARETQYFGPGTRLLVL.

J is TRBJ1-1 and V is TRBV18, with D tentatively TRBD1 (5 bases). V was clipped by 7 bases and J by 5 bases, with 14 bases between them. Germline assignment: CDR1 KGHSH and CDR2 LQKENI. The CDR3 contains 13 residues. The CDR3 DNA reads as TGTGCCAGCTTGCAGGGTATGGGAACTGAAGCTTTCTTT. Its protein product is CASLQGMGTEAFF.

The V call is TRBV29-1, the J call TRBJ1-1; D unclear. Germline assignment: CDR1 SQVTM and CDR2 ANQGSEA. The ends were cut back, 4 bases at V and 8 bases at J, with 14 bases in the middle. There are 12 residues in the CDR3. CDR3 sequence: CSVGPSGAEAFF. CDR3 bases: TGCAGCGTTGGCCCCAGCGGTGCGGAAGCTTTCTTT.

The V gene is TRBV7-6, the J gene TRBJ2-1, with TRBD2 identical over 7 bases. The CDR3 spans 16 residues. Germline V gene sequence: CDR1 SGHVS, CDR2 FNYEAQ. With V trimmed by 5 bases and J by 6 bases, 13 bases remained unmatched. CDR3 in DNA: TGTGCCAGCAGCCCACTTCTCGGGAGGCGTTTCAATGAGCAGTTCTTC. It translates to CASSPLLGRRFNEQFF. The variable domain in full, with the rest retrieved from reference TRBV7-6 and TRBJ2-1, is GAGVSQSPRYKVTKRGQDVALRCDPISGHVSLYWYRQALGQGPEFLTYFNYEAQQDKSGLPNDRFSAERPEGSISTLTIQRTEQRDSAMYRCASSPLLGRRFNEQFFGPGTRLTVL.

This CDR3 is CASTIRARLHQPQHF. The CDR3 bases are TGTGCCAGTACCATCAGGGCGCGCCTCCATCAGCCCCAGCATTTT. The chain carries TRBV19 and TRBJ1-5, with D tentatively TRBD1 (5 bases). Germline CDR1 and CDR2: LNHDA and SQIVND (reference sequence). The CDR3 has 15 amino acids. Between the trimmed V and J ends, which lost 7 bases and 5 bases, there was a span of 18 bases. Together with reference TRBV19 and TRBJ1-5, the CDR3 gives the full variable domain: DGGITQSPKYLFRKEGQNVTLSCEQNLNHDAMYWYRQDPGQGLRLIYYSQIVNDFQKGDIAEGYSVSREKKESFPLTVTSAQKNPTAFYLCASTIRARLHQPQHFGDGTRLSIL.

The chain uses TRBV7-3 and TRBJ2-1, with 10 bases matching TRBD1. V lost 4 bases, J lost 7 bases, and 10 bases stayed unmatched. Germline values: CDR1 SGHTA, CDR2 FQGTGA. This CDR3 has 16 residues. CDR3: CASSSSGTGVSNEQFF. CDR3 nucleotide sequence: TGTGCCAGCAGCTCCTCCGGGACAGGGGTTTCGAATGAGCAGTTCTTC.

The CDR3 DNA reads TGTGCCAGCAGTGGAAGGACAGGGGTGGAAAAACTGTTTTTT. It translates to CASSGRTGVEKLFF. V is TRBV2 and J is TRBJ1-4; 9 bases fit TRBD1. Losses at the gene ends were 4 bases for V and 8 bases for J; bases not matched to a gene: 5. CDR3 length: 14 amino acids. CDR1 and CDR2 from the germline V gene are SNHLY and FYNNEI.